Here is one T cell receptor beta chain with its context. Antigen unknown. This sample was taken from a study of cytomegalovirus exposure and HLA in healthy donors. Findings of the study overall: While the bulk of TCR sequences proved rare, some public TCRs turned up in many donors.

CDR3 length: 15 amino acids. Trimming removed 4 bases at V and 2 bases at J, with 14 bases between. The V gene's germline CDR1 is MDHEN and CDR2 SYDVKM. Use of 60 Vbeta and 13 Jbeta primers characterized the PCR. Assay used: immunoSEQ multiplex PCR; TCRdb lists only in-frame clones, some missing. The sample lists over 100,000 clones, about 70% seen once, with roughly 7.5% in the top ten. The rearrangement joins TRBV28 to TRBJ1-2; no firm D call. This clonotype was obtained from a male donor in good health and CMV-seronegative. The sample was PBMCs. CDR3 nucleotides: TGTGCCAGCAGTTCCGTAGCCTCCAGAAACTATGGCTACACCTTC. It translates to CASSSVASRNYGYTF.